This TCR beta chain was observed in a study of CD8+ T cells in alopecia areata. Study-wide findings and caveats: With one nonresponder, baseline CD8+ expansion's link to response remains uncertain. The study found that many expanded lesional clones persisted in scalp and blood during tofacitinib.

Extraction and reverse transcription of RNA yielded cDNA as the sequencing template. Sequenced by immunoSEQ multiplex PCR; TCRdb stores in-frame clones only, minus some. The sample records some 120,000 clones, around 50% being singletons. Germline CDR1 is LNHNV and CDR2 is YYDKDF (reference sequence). V was shortened by 1 base and J by 5 bases, with 12 bases between the two germline ends. CDR3 length: 15 residues. Regarding this clone: Its antigen is not identified.

Indicated treatment: oral pan-JAK inhibitor, 5-10 mg twice daily. Cell sorting was applied to PBMCs, and CD4+ and CD8+ T cells were collected. This sequence originates from a human donor with alopecia areata. The material was CD8+ T cells sorted from blood, obtained at week 24, from a patient treated with tofacitinib. The chain links TRBV15 to TRBJ2-1, with D perhaps matching TRBD2 (6 bases). CDR3 protein: CATSRVKRADNEQFF. The CDR3, as DNA: TGTGCCACCAGCAGAGTTAAGCGGGCGGACAATGAGCAGTTCTTC.